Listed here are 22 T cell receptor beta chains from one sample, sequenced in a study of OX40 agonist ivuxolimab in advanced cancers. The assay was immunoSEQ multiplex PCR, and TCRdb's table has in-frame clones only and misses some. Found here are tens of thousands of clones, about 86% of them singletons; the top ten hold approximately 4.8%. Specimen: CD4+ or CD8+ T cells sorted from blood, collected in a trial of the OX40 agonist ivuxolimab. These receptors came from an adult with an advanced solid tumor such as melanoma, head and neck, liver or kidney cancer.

CDR3 in amino acids: CASSLGIQGARRETQYF. The CDR3 DNA reads as TGTGCCAGCAGCTTAGGGATTCAGGGGGCCCGCAGGGAGACCCAGTACTTC. This chain links TRBV7-3 with TRBJ2-5; 8 bases are a match to TRBD1. There are 17 residues in the CDR3. V was pared by 2 bases and J by 5 bases, with 13 bases of the junction left unmatched. The germline V gene has CDR1 SGHTA and CDR2 FQGTGA.

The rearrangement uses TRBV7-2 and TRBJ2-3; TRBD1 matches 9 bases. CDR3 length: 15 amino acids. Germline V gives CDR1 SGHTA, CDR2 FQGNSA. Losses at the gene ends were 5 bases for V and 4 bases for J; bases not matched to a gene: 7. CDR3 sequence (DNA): TGTGCCAGCAGCAGGACAGGGGTGTCGGCAGATACGCAGTATTTT. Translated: CASSRTGVSADTQYF. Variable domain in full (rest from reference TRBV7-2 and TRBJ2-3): GAGVSQSPSNKVTEKGKDVELRCDPISGHTALYWYRQSLGQGLEFLIYFQGNSAPDKSGLPSDRFSAERTGGSVSTLTIQRTQQEDSAVYLCASSRTGVSADTQYFGPGTRLTVL.

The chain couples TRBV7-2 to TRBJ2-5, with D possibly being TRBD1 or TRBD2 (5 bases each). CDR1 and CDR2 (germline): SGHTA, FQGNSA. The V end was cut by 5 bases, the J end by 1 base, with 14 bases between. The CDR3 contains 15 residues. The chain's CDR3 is CASSGRVGGQETQYF. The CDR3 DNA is TGTGCCAGCAGCGGCAGAGTTGGGGGCCAAGAGACCCAGTACTTC. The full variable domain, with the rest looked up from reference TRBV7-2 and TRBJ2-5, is GAGVSQSPSNKVTEKGKDVELRCDPISGHTALYWYRQSLGQGLEFLIYFQGNSAPDKSGLPSDRFSAERTGGSVSTLTIQRTQQEDSAVYLCASSGRVGGQETQYFGPGTRLLVL.

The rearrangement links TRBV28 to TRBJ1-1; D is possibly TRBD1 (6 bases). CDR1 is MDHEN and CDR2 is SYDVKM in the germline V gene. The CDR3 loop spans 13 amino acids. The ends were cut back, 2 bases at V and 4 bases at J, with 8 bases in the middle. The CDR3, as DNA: TGTGCCAGCAGTTTAACAGGGTCCACTGAAGCTTTCTTT. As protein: CASSLTGSTEAFF.

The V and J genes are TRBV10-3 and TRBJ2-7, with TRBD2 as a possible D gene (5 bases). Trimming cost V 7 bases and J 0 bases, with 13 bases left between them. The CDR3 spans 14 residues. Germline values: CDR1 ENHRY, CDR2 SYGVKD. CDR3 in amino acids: CAIMSTGSSYEQYF. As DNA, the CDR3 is TGTGCCATCATGAGTACGGGGTCCTCCTACGAGCAGTACTTC.

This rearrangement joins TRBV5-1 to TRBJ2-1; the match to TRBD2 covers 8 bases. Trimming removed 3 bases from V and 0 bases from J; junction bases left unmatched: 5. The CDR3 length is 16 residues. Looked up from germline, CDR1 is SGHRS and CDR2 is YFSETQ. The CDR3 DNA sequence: TGCGCCAGCAGCTACGGGAGGGTTAGCTCCTACAATGAGCAGTTCTTC. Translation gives CASSYGRVSSYNEQFF.

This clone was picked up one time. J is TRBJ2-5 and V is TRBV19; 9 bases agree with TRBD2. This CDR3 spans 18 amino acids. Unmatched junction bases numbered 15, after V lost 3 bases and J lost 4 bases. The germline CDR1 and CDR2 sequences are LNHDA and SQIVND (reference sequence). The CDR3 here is CASSISRVAGASLETQYF. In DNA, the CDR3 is TGTGCCAGTAGTATTAGTCGAGTAGCGGGGGCCTCCTTAGAGACCCAGTACTTC.

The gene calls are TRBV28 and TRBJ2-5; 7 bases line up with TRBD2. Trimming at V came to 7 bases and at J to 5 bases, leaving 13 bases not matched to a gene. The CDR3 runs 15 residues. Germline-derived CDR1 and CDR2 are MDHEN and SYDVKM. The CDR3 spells CASTKAFGGSETQYF. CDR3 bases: TGTGCCAGCACCAAAGCTTTCGGGGGGTCGGAGACCCAGTACTTC.

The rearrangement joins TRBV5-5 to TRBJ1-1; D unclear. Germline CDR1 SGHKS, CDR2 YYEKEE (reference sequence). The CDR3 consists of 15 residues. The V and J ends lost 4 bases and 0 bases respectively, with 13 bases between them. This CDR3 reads CASSIQQIMNTEAFF. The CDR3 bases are TGTGCCAGCAGCATCCAACAGATCATGAACACTGAAGCTTTCTTT.

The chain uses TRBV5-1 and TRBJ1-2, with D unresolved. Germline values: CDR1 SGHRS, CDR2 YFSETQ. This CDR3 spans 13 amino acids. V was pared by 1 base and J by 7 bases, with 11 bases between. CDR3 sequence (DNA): TGCGCCAGCAGCTTGAACAACATCGGTGGCTACACCTTC. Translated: CASSLNNIGGYTF.

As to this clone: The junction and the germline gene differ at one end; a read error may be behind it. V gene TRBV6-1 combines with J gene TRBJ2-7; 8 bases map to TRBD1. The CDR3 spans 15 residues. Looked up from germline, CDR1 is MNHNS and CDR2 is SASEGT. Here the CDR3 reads CASSETGTGGIHRNF. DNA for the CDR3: TGTGCCAGCAGTGAAACCGGGACAGGTGGGATCCATAGGAACTTC.

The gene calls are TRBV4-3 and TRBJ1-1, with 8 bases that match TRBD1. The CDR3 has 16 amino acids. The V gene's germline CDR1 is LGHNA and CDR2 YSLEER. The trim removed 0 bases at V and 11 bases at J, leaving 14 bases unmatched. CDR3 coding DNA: TGCGCCAGCAGCCAAGATTGGGCAGGGGGCTGGTCTGGGGCTTTCTTT. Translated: CASSQDWAGGWSGAFF.

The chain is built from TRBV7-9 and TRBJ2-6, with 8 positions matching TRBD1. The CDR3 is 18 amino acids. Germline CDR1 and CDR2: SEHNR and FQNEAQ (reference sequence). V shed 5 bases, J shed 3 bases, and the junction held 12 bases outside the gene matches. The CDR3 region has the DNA TGTGCCAGCAGCACCCAGACAGGGGATTTTTTTGGGGCCAACGTCCTGACTTTC. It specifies CASSTQTGDFFGANVLTF.

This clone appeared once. In nucleotides, the CDR3 is TGTGCCAGCAGCCCGACTACCAGCTCCTATAATTCACCCCTCCACTTT. This codes for CASSPTTSSYNSPLHF. The chain joins TRBV5-6 to TRBJ1-6, with D hard to call. CDR3 length: 16 residues. Germline V gene data show CDR1 as SGHDT and CDR2 as YYEEEE. The germline V and J ends were trimmed by 4 bases and 0 bases, with 11 bases remaining between them.

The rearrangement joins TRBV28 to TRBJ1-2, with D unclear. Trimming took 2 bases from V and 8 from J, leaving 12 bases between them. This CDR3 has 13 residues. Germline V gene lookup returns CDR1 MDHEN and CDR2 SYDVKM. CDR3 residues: CASSLSRQKGYTF. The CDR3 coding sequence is TGTGCCAGCAGTTTAAGCCGGCAAAAGGGCTACACCTTC.

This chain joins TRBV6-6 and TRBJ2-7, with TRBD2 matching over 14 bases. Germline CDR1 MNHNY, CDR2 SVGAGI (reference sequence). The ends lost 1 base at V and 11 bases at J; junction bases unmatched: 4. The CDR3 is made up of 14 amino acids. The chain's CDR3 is CASSYLTSGGEKYF. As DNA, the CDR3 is TGTGCCAGCAGTTACTTGACTAGCGGGGGGGAAAAGTACTTC.

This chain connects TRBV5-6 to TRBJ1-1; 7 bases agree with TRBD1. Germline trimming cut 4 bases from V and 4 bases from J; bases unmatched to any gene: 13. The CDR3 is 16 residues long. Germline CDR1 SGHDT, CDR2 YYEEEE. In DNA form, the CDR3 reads TGTGCCAGCAGCCAGGTGGCAGGGGGTCTCTTCACTGAAGCTTTCTTT. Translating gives CASSQVAGGLFTEAFF.

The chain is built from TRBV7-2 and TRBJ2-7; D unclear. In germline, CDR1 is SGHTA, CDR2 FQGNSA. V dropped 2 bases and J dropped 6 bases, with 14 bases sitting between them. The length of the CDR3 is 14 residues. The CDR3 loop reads CASSLNSARGEQYF. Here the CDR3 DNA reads TGTGCCAGCAGCTTAAATAGTGCAAGAGGCGAGCAGTACTTC.

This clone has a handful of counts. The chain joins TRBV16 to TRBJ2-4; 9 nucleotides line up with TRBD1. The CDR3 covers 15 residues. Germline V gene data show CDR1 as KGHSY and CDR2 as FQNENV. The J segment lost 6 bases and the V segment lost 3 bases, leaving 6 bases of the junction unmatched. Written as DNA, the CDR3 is TGTGCCAGCAGCCAGTCCGACAGGGGGGGAAACATTCAGTACTTC. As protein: CASSQSDRGGNIQYF.

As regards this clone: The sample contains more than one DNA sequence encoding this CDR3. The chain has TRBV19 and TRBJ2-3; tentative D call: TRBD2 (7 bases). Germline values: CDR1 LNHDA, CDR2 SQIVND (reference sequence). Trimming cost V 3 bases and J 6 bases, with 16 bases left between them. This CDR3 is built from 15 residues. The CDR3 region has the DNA TGTGCCAGTAGTATTGCGGGGGCCGGGGCGGATACGCAGTATTTT. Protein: CASSIAGAGADTQYF.

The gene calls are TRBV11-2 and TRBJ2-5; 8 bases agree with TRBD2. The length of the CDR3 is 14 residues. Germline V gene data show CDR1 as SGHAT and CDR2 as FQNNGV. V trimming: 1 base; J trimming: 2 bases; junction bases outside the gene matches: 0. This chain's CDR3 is CASSLGGGQETQYF. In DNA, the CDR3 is TGTGCCAGCAGCTTAGGCGGGGGGCAAGAGACCCAGTACTTC.

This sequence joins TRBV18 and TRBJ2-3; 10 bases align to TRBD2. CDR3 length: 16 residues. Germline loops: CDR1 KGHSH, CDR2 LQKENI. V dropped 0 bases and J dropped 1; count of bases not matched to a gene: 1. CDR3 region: CASSPPLAGGTDTQYF. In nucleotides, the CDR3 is TGTGCCAGCTCACCACCTCTAGCGGGGGGCACAGATACGCAGTATTTT. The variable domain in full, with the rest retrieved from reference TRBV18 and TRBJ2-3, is NAGVMQNPRHLVRRRGQEARLRCSPMKGHSHVYWYRQLPEEGLKFMVYLQKENIIDESGMPKERFSAEFPKEGPSILRIQQVVRGDSAAYFCASSPPLAGGTDTQYFGPGTRLTVL.